Below, 27 T cell receptor beta chains from the same sample are listed, as sequenced in a study of shared clonotypes between healthy human individuals. The table came from immunoSEQ multiplex PCR; TCRdb's copy has only in-frame clones and leaves some out. This table has 950,000 to 1,100,000 clones, around 76% appearing once. The material sequenced was memory CD4+ T cells sorted from blood. The subset denotes: CD45RA-negative fraction. The receptors here all came from a man younger than 30 in good health.

V is TRBV9 and J is TRBJ2-5; D might be TRBD2 (7 bases). The CDR3 covers 15 residues. Germline values: CDR1 SGDLS, CDR2 YYNGEE. The V and J ends lost 8 bases and 1 base respectively, with 18 bases between them. For the CDR3, the DNA is TGTGCCAGGACGCGGGGGCCAAACCCCCAAGAGACCCAGTACTTC. This codes for CARTRGPNPQETQYF.

This chain connects TRBV15 to TRBJ2-5; 12 positions agree with TRBD1. The V segment lost 1 base and the J segment 5 bases; nucleotides outside the gene matches: 5. This CDR3 comprises 16 residues. Germline CDR1 reads LNHNV; CDR2 reads YYDKDF (reference sequence). The CDR3 here is CATSRAGTGGRETQYF. DNA for the CDR3: TGTGCCACCAGCAGAGCCGGGACAGGGGGCCGGGAGACCCAGTACTTC.

The rearrangement joins TRBV5-6 to TRBJ1-4; 7 bases line up with TRBD1. CDR3 length: 16 amino acids. In germline, CDR1 is SGHDT, CDR2 YYEEEE. V lost 4 bases, J lost 0 bases, and 6 bases stayed unmatched. The CDR3 is CASSPRQGPTNEKLFF. DNA of the CDR3: TGTGCCAGCAGCCCGCGACAGGGCCCAACTAATGAAAAACTGTTTTTT. Based on the CDR3 plus reference TRBV5-6 and TRBJ1-4, the full variable domain is DAGVTQSPTHLIKTRGQQVTLRCSPKSGHDTVSWYQQALGQGPQFIFQYYEEEERQRGNFPDRFSGHQFPNYSSELNVNALLLGDSALYLCASSPRQGPTNEKLFFGSGTQLSVL.

This clone was counted between two and nine times. This chain joins TRBV5-8 and TRBJ2-6; TRBD1 or TRBD2 may be the D gene (5 bases each). The CDR3 has 19 residues. Trimming pared 8 bases from V and 4 bases from J, leaving 28 bases between. CDR1 is SGHTS and CDR2 is YDEGEE in the germline V gene. The CDR3 nucleotides read TGTGCCAGTACCCTCTGGGGACCGACTCTGAAAGACGGGGCCAACGTCCTGACTTTC. This gives the protein CASTLWGPTLKDGANVLTF.

The J gene is TRBJ2-7, the V gene TRBV9; 12 bases match TRBD2. Germline V gene data show CDR1 as SGDLS and CDR2 as YYNGEE. J lost 1 base, V lost 2 bases, and 1 base had no gene match. The CDR3 sequence is 15 residues long. The CDR3, as DNA: TGTGCCAGCAGCGTTGGACTAGCGGGATCCTACGAGCAGTACTTC. Amino acids: CASSVGLAGSYEQYF.

The CDR3 loop is CASSSLAGWDYNEQFF. In nucleotides, the CDR3 is TGTGCCAGCAGCTCCTTGGCGGGATGGGATTACAATGAGCAGTTCTTC. The gene calls are TRBV7-6 and TRBJ2-1; possibly TRBD2 for D (6 bases). The germline CDR1 and CDR2 sequences are SGHVS and FNYEAQ. There are 16 residues in the CDR3. Trimming cost V 4 bases and J 4 bases, with 17 bases left between them.

This clone was observed a few times. The chain employs TRBV7-8 and TRBJ1-4; TRBD1 agrees at 9 bases. The CDR3 has 15 residues. The V gene end was trimmed by 5 bases and the J gene end by 7 bases; junction bases not matched to a gene: 8. Germline lookup yields CDR1 SGHVS and CDR2 FQNEAQ. DNA of the CDR3: TGTGCCAGCAGCAGCCCCGGGACAGGGCGTGAAAAACTGTTTTTT. Translating gives CASSSPGTGREKLFF.

The gene calls are TRBV7-2 and TRBJ2-7; 7 nucleotides match TRBD2. The CDR3 is 15 amino acids. CDR1 SGHTA and CDR2 FQGNSA come from the germline V gene. Trimming took 0 bases from V and 7 from J; bases not matched to a gene: 9. CDR3 nucleotide sequence: TGTGCCAGCAGCTTAGCGGGAGGGCAGGCTGGGGAGCAGTACTTC. Its protein is CASSLAGGQAGEQYF. The variable domain in full, completed from reference TRBV7-2 and TRBJ2-7, reads GAGVSQSPSNKVTEKGKDVELRCDPISGHTALYWYRQSLGQGLEFLIYFQGNSAPDKSGLPSDRFSAERTGGSVSTLTIQRTQQEDSAVYLCASSLAGGQAGEQYFGPGTRLTVT.

Notes on this clone: A far larger clone lies a single base away; this is likely a read error. The rearrangement joins TRBV29-1 to TRBJ1-1; D is undetermined. Germline CDR1 reads SQVTM; CDR2 reads ANQGSEA. V lost 4 bases and J lost 4, with 16 bases in between. The CDR3 has 14 amino acids. The CDR3 protein is CSVVGSSLCTEAFF. The CDR3 DNA follows: TGCAGCGTTGTAGGCAGCAGTTTATGCACTGAAGCTTTCTTT.

The chain has TRBV7-2 and TRBJ1-2, with TRBD1 identical over 9 bases. The CDR3 loop spans 14 amino acids. Germline trimming cut 4 bases from V and 0 bases from J; bases unmatched to any gene: 0. Germline-derived CDR1 and CDR2 are SGHTA and FQGNSA. The CDR3 DNA reads TGTGCCAGCAGCTGGGACAGGGCTAACTATGGCTACACCTTC. Its protein product is CASSWDRANYGYTF. The whole variable domain, filled in from reference TRBV7-2 and TRBJ1-2, reads GAGVSQSPSNKVTEKGKDVELRCDPISGHTALYWYRQSLGQGLEFLIYFQGNSAPDKSGLPSDRFSAERTGGSVSTLTIQRTQQEDSAVYLCASSWDRANYGYTFGSGTRLTVV.

The rearrangement links TRBV27 to TRBJ1-6; TRBD1 agrees at 7 bases. Losses at the gene ends were 0 bases for V and 0 bases for J; bases not matched to a gene: 17. This CDR3 has 22 residues. The germline V gene has CDR1 MNHEY and CDR2 SMNVEV (reference sequence). CDR3 sequence: CASSLSPLGQLRTSSYNSPLHF. The CDR3 bases are TGTGCCAGCAGTTTATCCCCCCTGGGACAGCTGAGGACTAGCTCCTATAATTCACCCCTCCACTTT.

J is TRBJ1-4 and V is TRBV2; D is possibly TRBD1 (6 bases). V dropped 5 bases and J dropped 0 bases, with 10 bases sitting between them. The V gene's germline CDR1 is SNHLY and CDR2 FYNNEI. This CDR3 is 15 amino acids long. The CDR3 sequence is CASSPQGATNEKLFF. DNA of the CDR3: TGTGCCAGCAGTCCACAGGGTGCAACTAATGAAAAACTGTTTTTT.

This clone showed up just once. CDR3 region: CASSLAGGKLGNTIYF. CDR3 DNA: TGTGCCAGCAGCCTGGCCGGGGGTAAATTGGGAAACACCATATATTTT. The chain links TRBV5-4 to TRBJ1-3; TRBD1 is a possible D gene (5 bases). Deletions cut 4 bases from V and 4 bases from J, with 18 bases between. Per the germline V gene, CDR1 is SGHNT and CDR2 is YYREEE (reference sequence). The CDR3 consists of 16 residues.

CDR3 coding DNA: TGTGCCAGGCCAGGCAATCAGCCCCAGCATTTT. It encodes CARPGNQPQHF. The chain uses TRBV6-5 and TRBJ1-5; D is undetermined. Per germline, CDR1 MNHEY and CDR2 SVGAGI. V was trimmed by 9 bases and J by 2 bases, leaving 5 bases between them. CDR3 length equals 11 residues.

The V call is TRBV11-1, the J call TRBJ1-2; no clear D gene. V lost 0 bases, J lost 7 bases, and 9 bases lay in between. The CDR3 sequence is 13 residues long. Germline values: CDR1 SGHAT, CDR2 FQDESV (reference sequence). Here the CDR3 reads CASSLAIFFGYTF. The CDR3 bases are TGTGCCAGCAGCTTAGCAATTTTTTTTGGCTACACCTTC.

The V gene is TRBV4-3, the J gene TRBJ2-5; 10 nucleotides match TRBD2. J lost 14 bases, V lost 4 bases, and 7 bases had no gene match. CDR1 LGHNA and CDR2 YSLEER come from the germline V gene. This CDR3 contains 12 residues. The CDR3 DNA reads as TGCGCCAGCAGCCCACCGACTAGCGGGCCATACTTC. It is translated as CASSPPTSGPYF.

This chain links TRBV5-4 with TRBJ2-5; D is ambiguous. The CDR3 covers 15 residues. Per germline, CDR1 SGHNT and CDR2 YYREEE (reference sequence). Trimming removed 5 bases at V and 2 bases at J, with 16 bases between. CDR3 in DNA: TGTGCCAGCAGTTCCGCTCGGCAAATACAAGAGACCCAGTACTTC. This translates into CASSSARQIQETQYF.

The J gene is TRBJ1-1, the V gene TRBV15, with a tentative D call TRBD1 (6 bases). CDR3 length equals 15 residues. The V end lost 3 bases, the J end lost 5 bases, and 16 bases lay between the germline ends. Per germline, CDR1 LNHNV and CDR2 YYDKDF (reference sequence). DNA of the CDR3: TGTGCCACCAGCAGTCAGGGGAAGGTGGGGACTGAAGCTTTCTTT. As protein: CATSSQGKVGTEAFF.

This clone was seen only a few times. The chain has TRBV4-1 and TRBJ1-5; the D gene is possibly TRBD1 (6 bases). CDR1 is MGHRA, CDR2 YSYEKL, per germline. This CDR3 has 17 amino acids. V gave up 0 bases and J gave up 4 bases, with 16 bases separating them. This CDR3 is CASSQDRLGGKNQPQHF. DNA of the CDR3: TGCGCCAGCAGCCAAGATAGGTTAGGGGGTAAGAATCAGCCCCAGCATTTT.

This chain connects TRBV6-1 to TRBJ1-1; D gene ambiguous. This CDR3 is 13 amino acids long. The germline V gene encodes CDR1 MNHNS and CDR2 SASEGT. V gave up 6 bases and J gave up 1 base, with 9 bases separating them. The CDR3 loop reads CASRGRSNTEAFF. The CDR3 DNA reads as TGTGCCAGCAGGGGCAGGTCGAACACTGAAGCTTTCTTT.

The J gene is TRBJ1-5, the V gene TRBV19; the D is unclear. This CDR3 is 15 amino acids long. The germline V gene has CDR1 LNHDA and CDR2 SQIVND (reference sequence). V lost 9 bases to trimming and J lost 0 bases, with 15 bases between them. CDR3 amino acids: CASHPAEHSNQPQHF. CDR3 bases: TGTGCCAGCCATCCCGCAGAGCATAGCAATCAGCCCCAGCATTTT.

The chain links TRBV30 to TRBJ2-7; the D gene is possibly TRBD2 (5 bases). This CDR3 spans 14 amino acids. Germline values: CDR1 GTSNPN, CDR2 SVGIG (reference sequence). V lost 0 bases to trimming and J lost 0 bases, with 9 bases between them. The CDR3 loop is CAWSVGGPSYEQYF. For the CDR3, the DNA is TGTGCCTGGAGTGTAGGCGGGCCCTCCTACGAGCAGTACTTC.

The chain combines TRBV5-1 with TRBJ1-5, with TRBD1 as a possible D gene (6 bases). This CDR3 has 15 amino acids. Trimming took off 3 bases at V and 1 base at J, with 11 bases between the two ends. Germline assignment: CDR1 SGHRS and CDR2 YFSETQ. The CDR3, as DNA: TGCGCCAGCAGCTCCGACGGGGGCAGCAATCAGCCCCAGCATTTT. As protein: CASSSDGGSNQPQHF. The entire variable domain, with the rest obtained from reference TRBV5-1 and TRBJ1-5, is as follows: KAGVTQTPRYLIKTRGQQVTLSCSPISGHRSVSWYQQTPGQGLQFLFEYFSETQRNKGNFPGRFSGRQFSNSRSEMNVSTLELGDSALYLCASSSDGGSNQPQHFGDGTRLSIL.

The sample holds one count of this clone. The V call is TRBV2, the J call TRBJ2-7; 7 nucleotides align to TRBD1. CDR1 and CDR2 (germline): SNHLY, FYNNEI. The CDR3 covers 14 residues. Trimming at V came to 7 bases and at J to 2 bases, leaving 8 bases not matched to a gene. The CDR3 spells CASMVGRGTYEQYF. Here the CDR3 DNA reads TGTGCCAGCATGGTGGGCAGGGGGACCTACGAGCAGTACTTC.

The gene calls are TRBV2 and TRBJ1-1; no reliable D call. The length of the CDR3 is 12 residues. With 7 bases removed from V and 4 bases from J, the gap between germline ends came to 10 bases. The germline V gene has CDR1 SNHLY and CDR2 FYNNEI. The CDR3 DNA reads TGTGCCAGCACCAGACTCGGCACTGAAGCTTTCTTT. Its translation: CASTRLGTEAFF.

The V and J genes are TRBV6-6 and TRBJ2-3, with unresolved D. The V gene's germline CDR1 is MNHNY and CDR2 SVGAGI (reference sequence). The V gene lost 5 bases and the J gene lost 6 bases, with 9 bases spanning the gap. This CDR3 comprises 12 residues. The CDR3 here is CASSPPGDTQYF. The CDR3 DNA reads as TGTGCCAGCAGTCCCCCCGGGGATACGCAGTATTTT.

The rearrangement uses TRBV7-2 and TRBJ2-5; D may be TRBD1 (5 bases). CDR3 length: 12 residues. Trimming took off 5 bases at V and 5 bases at J, with 9 bases between the two ends. Germline CDR1 and CDR2: SGHTA and FQGNSA. CDR3 sequence (DNA): TGTGCCAGCAGCCTGAAGGGGGAGACCCAGTACTTC. It yields the protein CASSLKGETQYF.